One and the same sample provided the 7 T cell receptor beta chains below, sequenced in a study of vaccination and CD4 T cells after COVID-19. These receptors' targets are unknown. Regarding treatment: roughly 11-day PBMC culture with coronavirus spike peptide pools or control peptides (ViraFEST assay). Oncomine TCR Beta short-read sequencing was applied to DNA from cultured CD4+ T cells. TCRdb used MiXCR to reprocess the PCR reads, holding one entry per CDR3 protein. In the table there are 8,500 to 13,000 distinct CDR3 sequences, approximately 20% of which are singletons. Material: CD4+ T cells from blood, cultured in vitro, obtained after SARS-CoV-2 vaccination. These receptor sequences come from a human donor who had recovered from COVID-19.

This clonotype was seen more than once but under ten times. The rearrangement joins TRBV6-1 to TRBJ1-6; a weak D match, TRBD1 (6 bases). There are 15 residues in the CDR3. The germline V and J ends were trimmed by 5 bases and 10 bases, with 18 bases remaining between them. CDR1 is MNHNS, CDR2 SASEGT, per germline. This chain's CDR3 is CASSPADSLTSPLHF. As DNA, the CDR3 is TGTGCCAGCAGTCCAGCGGACAGCTTGACATCACCCCTCCACTTT.

The rearrangement links TRBV20-1 to TRBJ2-3, with D perhaps matching TRBD2 (6 bases). CDR3 length: 15 residues. In germline, CDR1 is DFQATT, CDR2 SNEGSKA (reference sequence). Trimming left V 6 bases short and J 0 bases short, with 16 bases between. CDR3 sequence reads: CSAPEWRASTDTQYF. DNA of the CDR3: TGCAGTGCCCCGGAGTGGAGGGCAAGCACAGATACGCAGTATTTT.

This clonotype has only a few counts. V and J are TRBV28 and TRBJ1-3; D gene unclear. The CDR3 length is 13 residues. V lost 6 bases and J lost 0, with 6 bases in between. Germline CDR1 and CDR2: MDHEN and SYDVKM. This CDR3 is CASRLLSGNTIYF. CDR3 bases: TGTGCCAGCAGACTCCTCTCTGGAAACACCATATATTTT. Using reference TRBV28 and TRBJ1-3 for the parts outside the CDR3, the full variable domain is DVKVTQSSRYLVKRTGEKVFLECVQDMDHENMFWYRQDPGLGLRLIYFSYDVKMKEKGDIPEGYSVSREKKERFSLILESASTNQTSMYLCASRLLSGNTIYFGEGSWLTVV.

V usage is TRBV27 and J usage is TRBJ2-1; D may be TRBD1 (6 bases). The CDR3 contains 14 residues. The germline gives CDR1 MNHEY, CDR2 SMNVEV (reference sequence). The V end lost 8 bases, the J end lost 6 bases, and 17 bases lay between the germline ends. For the CDR3, the DNA is TGTGCCAGCGGGGGCGCCGGGACACTCAATGAGCAGTTCTTC. This gives the protein CASGGAGTLNEQFF.

The chain is built from TRBV21-1 and TRBJ1-1; TRBD1, the table's D call, was not compared with the DNA. TRBV21-1 is described as a pseudogene. The CDR3 loop spans 16 amino acids. This chain's CDR3 is CASSTVRGGGGTEAFF. The CDR3, as DNA: TGTGCCAGCAGCACTGTGCGTGGGGGTGGTGGCACTGAAGCTTTCTTT.

This clonotype was observed a handful of times. The gene calls are TRBV10-1 and TRBJ2-7, with D maybe TRBD1 (6 bases). V lost 2 bases and J lost 2, with 10 bases in between. Germline V gene sequence: CDR1 WNHNN, CDR2 SYGVQD (reference sequence). The CDR3 loop spans 14 amino acids. CDR3 nucleotides: TGCGCCAGCAGTGAGACAGGGCTAACCTACGAGCAGTACTTC. Its protein product is CASSETGLTYEQYF.

This clonotype is categorized as medium-sized. This rearrangement joins TRBV6-1 to TRBJ1-6; 9 bases fit TRBD1. J lost 7 bases, V lost 4 bases, and 2 bases had no gene match. The CDR3 has 14 residues. Germline V lookup: CDR1 MNHNS, CDR2 SASEGT. The CDR3: CASSAGQGNSPLHF. DNA for the CDR3: TGTGCCAGCAGTGCCGGACAGGGGAATTCACCCCTCCACTTT.